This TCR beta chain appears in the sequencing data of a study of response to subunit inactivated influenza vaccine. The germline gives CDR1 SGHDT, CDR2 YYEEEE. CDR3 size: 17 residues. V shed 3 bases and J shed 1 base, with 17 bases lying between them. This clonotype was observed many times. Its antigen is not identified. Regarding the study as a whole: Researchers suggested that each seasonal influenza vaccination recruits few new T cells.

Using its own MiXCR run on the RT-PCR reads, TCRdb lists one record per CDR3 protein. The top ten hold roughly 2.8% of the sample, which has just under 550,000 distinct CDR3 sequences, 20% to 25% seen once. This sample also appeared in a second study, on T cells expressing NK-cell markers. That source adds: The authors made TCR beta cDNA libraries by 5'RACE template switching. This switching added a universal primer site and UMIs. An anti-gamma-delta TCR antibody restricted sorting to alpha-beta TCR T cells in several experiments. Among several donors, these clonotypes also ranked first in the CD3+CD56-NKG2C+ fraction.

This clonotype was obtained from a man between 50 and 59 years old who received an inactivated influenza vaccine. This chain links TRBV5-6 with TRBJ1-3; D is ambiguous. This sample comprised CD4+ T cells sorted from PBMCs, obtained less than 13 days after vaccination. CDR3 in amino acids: CASSSNLGRPSGNTIYF. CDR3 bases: TGTGCCAGCAGCTCCAACCTGGGGAGGCCATCTGGAAACACCATATATTTT.